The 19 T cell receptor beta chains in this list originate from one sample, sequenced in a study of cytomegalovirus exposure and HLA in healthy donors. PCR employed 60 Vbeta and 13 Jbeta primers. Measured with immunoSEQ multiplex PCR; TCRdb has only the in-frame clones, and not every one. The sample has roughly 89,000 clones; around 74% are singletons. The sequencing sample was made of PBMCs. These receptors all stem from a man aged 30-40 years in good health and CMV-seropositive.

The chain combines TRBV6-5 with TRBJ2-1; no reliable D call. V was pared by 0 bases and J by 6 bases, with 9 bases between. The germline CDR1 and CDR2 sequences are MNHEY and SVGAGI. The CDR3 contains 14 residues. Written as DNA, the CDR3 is TGTGCCAGCAGTTACTCCCGACTCGGCAATGAGCAGTTCTTC. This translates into CASSYSRLGNEQFF.

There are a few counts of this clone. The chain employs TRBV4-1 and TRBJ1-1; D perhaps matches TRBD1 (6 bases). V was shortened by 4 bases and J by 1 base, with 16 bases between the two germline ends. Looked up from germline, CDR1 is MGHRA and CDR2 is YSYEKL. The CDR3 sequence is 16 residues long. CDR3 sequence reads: CASSRSGKDRNTEAFF. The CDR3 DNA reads TGCGCCAGCAGCCGGAGTGGTAAGGACAGGAACACTGAAGCTTTCTTT.

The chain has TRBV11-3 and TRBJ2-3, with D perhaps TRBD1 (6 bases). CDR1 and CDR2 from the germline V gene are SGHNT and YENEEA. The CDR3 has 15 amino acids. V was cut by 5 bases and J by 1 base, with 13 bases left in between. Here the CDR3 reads CASSPEDRRTDTQYF. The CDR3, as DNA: TGTGCCAGCAGCCCGGAGGACAGACGCACAGATACGCAGTATTTT.

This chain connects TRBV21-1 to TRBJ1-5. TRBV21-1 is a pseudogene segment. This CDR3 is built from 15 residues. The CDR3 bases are TGTGCCAGCACCGGTGCAGCGTATAGCAATCAGCCCCAGCATTTT. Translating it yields CASTGAAYSNQPQHF.

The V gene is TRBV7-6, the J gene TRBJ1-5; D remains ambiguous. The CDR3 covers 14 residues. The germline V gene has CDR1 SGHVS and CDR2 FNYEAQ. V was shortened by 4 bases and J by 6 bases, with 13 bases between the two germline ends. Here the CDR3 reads CASSSMGRSQPQHF. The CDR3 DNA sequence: TGTGCCAGCAGCTCTATGGGCAGAAGTCAGCCCCAGCATTTT.

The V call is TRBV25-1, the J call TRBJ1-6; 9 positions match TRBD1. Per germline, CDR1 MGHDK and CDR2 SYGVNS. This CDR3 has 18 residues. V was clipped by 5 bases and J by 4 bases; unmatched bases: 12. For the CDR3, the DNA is TGTGCCAGCAGTAACGGCGGGACAGGGAAGGTGTATAATTCACCCCTCCACTTT. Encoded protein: CASSNGGTGKVYNSPLHF.

CDR3 sequence reads: CASRPLGQGAYGYTF. DNA for the CDR3: TGTGCCAGCCGGCCCTTGGGACAGGGGGCCTATGGCTACACCTTC. The J gene is TRBJ1-2, the V gene TRBV27; TRBD1 agrees at 12 bases. The CDR3 is made up of 15 amino acids. In germline, CDR1 is MNHEY, CDR2 SMNVEV (reference sequence). V shed 8 bases, J shed 4 bases, and the junction held 8 bases outside the gene matches.

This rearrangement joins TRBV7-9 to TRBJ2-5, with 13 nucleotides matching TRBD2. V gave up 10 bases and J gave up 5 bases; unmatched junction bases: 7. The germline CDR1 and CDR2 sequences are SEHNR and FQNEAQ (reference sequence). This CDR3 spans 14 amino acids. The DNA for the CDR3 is TGTGCCAACGGACTAGCGGGGGCGGCGGAGACCCAGTACTTC. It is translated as CANGLAGAAETQYF.

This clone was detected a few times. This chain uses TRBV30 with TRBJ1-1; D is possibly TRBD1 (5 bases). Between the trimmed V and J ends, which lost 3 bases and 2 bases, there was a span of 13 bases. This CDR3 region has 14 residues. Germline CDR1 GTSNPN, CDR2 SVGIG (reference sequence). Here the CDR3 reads CAWSDNRKNTEAFF. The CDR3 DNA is TGTGCCTGGAGCGATAACAGGAAAAACACTGAAGCTTTCTTT.

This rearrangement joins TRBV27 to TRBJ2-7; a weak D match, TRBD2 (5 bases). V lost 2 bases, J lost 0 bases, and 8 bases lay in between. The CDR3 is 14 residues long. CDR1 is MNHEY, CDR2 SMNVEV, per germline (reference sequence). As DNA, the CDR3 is TGTGCCAGCAGTTTAGAAGGGAGCTCCTACGAGCAGTACTTC. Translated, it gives CASSLEGSSYEQYF.

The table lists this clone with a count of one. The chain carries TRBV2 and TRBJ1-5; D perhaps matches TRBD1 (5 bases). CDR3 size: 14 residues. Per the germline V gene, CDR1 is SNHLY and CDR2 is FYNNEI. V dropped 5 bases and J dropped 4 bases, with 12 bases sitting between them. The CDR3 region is CASSTRQMNQPQHF. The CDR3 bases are TGTGCCAGCAGTACCCGACAGATGAATCAGCCCCAGCATTTT.

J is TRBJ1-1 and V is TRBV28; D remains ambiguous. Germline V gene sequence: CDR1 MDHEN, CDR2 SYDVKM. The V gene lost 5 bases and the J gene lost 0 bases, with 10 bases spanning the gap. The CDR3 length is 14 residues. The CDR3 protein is CASSVPNMNTEAFF. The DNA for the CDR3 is TGTGCCAGCAGTGTACCGAACATGAACACTGAAGCTTTCTTT.

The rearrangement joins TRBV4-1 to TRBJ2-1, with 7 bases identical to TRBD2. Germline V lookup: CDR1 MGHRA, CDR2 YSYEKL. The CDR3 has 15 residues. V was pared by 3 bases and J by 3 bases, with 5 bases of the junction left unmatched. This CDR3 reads CASSHQTSLYNEQFF. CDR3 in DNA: TGCGCCAGCAGCCACCAGACTAGCCTCTACAATGAGCAGTTCTTC.

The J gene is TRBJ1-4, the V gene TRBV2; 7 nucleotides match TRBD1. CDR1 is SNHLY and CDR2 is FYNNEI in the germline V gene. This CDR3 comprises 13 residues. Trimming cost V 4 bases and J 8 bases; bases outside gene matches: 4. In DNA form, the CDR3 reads TGTGCCAGCAGTGGGACAGGAACCGAAAAACTGTTTTTT. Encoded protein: CASSGTGTEKLFF.

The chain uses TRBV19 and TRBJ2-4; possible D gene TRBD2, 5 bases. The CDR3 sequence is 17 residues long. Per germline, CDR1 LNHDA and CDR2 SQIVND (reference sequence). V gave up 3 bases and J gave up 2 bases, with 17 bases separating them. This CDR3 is CASSILMGDGTKNIQYF. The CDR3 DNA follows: TGTGCCAGTAGTATTTTAATGGGAGATGGGACCAAAAACATTCAGTACTTC.

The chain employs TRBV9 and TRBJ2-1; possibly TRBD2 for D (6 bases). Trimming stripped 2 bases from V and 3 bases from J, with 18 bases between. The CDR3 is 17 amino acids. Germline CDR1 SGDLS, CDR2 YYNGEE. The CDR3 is CASSVGRGGTFYNEQFF. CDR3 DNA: TGTGCCAGCAGCGTCGGGCGGGGCGGAACATTCTACAATGAGCAGTTCTTC.

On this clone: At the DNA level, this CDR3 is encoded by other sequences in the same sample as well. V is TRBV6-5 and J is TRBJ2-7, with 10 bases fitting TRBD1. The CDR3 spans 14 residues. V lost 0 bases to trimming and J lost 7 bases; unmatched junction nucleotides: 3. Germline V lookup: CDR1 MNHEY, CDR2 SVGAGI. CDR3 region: CASSYSDRGYEQYF. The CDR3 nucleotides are TGTGCCAGCAGTTACTCGGACAGGGGGTATGAGCAGTACTTC.

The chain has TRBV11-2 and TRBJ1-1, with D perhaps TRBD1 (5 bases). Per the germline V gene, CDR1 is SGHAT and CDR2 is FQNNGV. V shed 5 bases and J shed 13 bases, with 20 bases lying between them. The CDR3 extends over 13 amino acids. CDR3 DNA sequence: TGTGCCAGCAGCCCCGGGACCCGCGGCGGGGTTTTCTTT. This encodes CASSPGTRGGVFF. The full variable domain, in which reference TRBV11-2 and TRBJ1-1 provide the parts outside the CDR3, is EAGVAQSPRYKIIEKRQSVAFWCNPISGHATLYWYQQILGQGPKLLIQFQNNGVVDDSQLPKDRFSAERLKGVDSTLKIQPAKLEDSAVYLCASSPGTRGGVFFGQGTRLTVV.

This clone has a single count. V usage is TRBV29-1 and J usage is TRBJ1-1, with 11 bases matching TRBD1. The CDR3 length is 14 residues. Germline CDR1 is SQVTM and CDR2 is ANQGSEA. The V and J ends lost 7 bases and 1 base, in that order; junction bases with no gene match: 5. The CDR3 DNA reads TGCAGCGCGGGGGACAGGGGGAGGAACACTGAAGCTTTCTTT. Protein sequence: CSAGDRGRNTEAFF.